This T cell receptor beta chain was retrieved from a study of T-cell reconstitution after alpha-beta-depleted transplantation in children. Overall study findings and caveats: Surviving recipient T cells and intrathymic progenitors accounted for some patients' high TCRbeta diversity at day 60.

Preparing the TCRbeta library involved the use of unique molecular identifiers. TCRdb re-analysed the PCR reads in MiXCR, keeping a single row per CDR3 protein. Among fewer than 700,000 distinct CDR3 sequences listed, under 15% were seen once. Concerning this clonotype: Its antigen is currently unknown.

The receptor comes from a male patient under 18 who had a stem cell transplant for acute myeloid leukemia, so the T cells may come from the graft donor. The specimen was PBMCs, mostly from graft donor cells, collected 360 days after TCRalphabeta/CD19-depleted stem cell transplant.

The CDR3 loop reads CASSHLPEPFNNEQFF. The DNA of the CDR3 is TGTGCCAGCAGCCACCTGCCGGAACCCTTTAACAATGAGCAGTTCTTC. V gene TRBV3-1 combines with J gene TRBJ2-1; D unclear. Germline V gene lookup returns CDR1 LGHDT and CDR2 YNNKEL (reference sequence). This CDR3 spans 16 amino acids. The V end was cut by 3 bases, the J end by 5 bases, with 17 bases between.